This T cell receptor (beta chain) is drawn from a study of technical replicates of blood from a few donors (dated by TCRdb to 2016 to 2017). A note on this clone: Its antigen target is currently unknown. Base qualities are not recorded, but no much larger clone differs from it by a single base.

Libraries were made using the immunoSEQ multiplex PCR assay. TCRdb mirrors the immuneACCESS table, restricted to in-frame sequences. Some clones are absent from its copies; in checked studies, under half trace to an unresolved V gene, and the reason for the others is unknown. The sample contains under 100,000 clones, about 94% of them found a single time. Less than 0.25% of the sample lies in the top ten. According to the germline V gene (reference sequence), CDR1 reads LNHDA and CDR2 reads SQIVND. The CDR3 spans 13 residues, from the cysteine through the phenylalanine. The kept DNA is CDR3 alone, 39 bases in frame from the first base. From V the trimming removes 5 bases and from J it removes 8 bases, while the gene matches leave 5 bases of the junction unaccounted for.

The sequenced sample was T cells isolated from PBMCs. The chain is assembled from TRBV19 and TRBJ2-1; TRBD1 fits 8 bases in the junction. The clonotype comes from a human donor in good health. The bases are TGTGCCAGTAGTCCAGGGGGCTTTTATGAGCAGTTCTTC. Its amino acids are CASSPGGFYEQFF.